Shown below are 16 T cell receptor beta chains from a single sample sequenced in a study (dated by TCRdb to between 2014 and 2017). Library generation was performed with 5' RACE. The data were produced on an Illumina MiSeq. TCRdb ran its own pipeline on the public reads, namely fastp trimming at Q25 and MiXCR clone calling, and kept in-frame beta chains. Identical CDR3 proteins give one entry, which carries the most common genes and DNA. This sample holds 8,000 to 10,000 distinct CDR3 sequences; 45% to 70% were observed only once. Of the sample, about 6.4% is held by the ten largest clones. Tregs were isolated as CD4+CD25+CD127-/low cells. The sample was Tregs sorted from a lymph node. The receptors originated from a female donor with breast cancer.

The J gene is TRBJ1-2, the V gene TRBV3-1; a possible D gene is TRBD1 (5 bases). Trimming took off 3 bases at V and 5 bases at J, with 16 bases between the two ends. Germline V CDR1 and CDR2: LGHDT, YNNKEL (reference sequence). The CDR3 runs to 15 residues. The CDR3 loop reads CASSHVSRAVYGYTF. CDR3 sequence (DNA): TGTGCCAGCAGCCATGTGTCCAGGGCAGTTTATGGCTACACCTTC.

The chain has TRBV12-3 or TRBV12-4 and TRBJ2-5, with a weak D call TRBD1 (5 bases). The V end was cut by 6 bases, the J end by 5 bases, with 7 bases between. The length of the CDR3 is 11 residues. DNA of the CDR3: TGTGCCAGCAGCTCAGGGGAGACCCAGTACTTC. It encodes CASSSGETQYF.

This clonotype is a singleton in its sample. The V call is TRBV9, the J call TRBJ2-1; possibly TRBD2 for D (6 bases). The CDR3 length is 18 residues. Between the trimmed V and J ends, which lost 3 bases and 0 bases, there was a span of 19 bases. The germline gives CDR1 SGDLS, CDR2 YYNGEE. The CDR3 bases are TGTGCCAGCAGCGCCGACCCCAGGGACTTTAGCTCCTACAATGAGCAGTTCTTC. Amino acids: CASSADPRDFSSYNEQFF.

This clonotype has just a few counts. This rearrangement joins TRBV4-3 to TRBJ1-6, with 8 nucleotides matching TRBD1. Unmatched junction bases numbered 3, after V lost 6 bases and J lost 8 bases. The CDR3 contains 13 residues. CDR1 LGHNA and CDR2 YSLEER come from the germline V gene. The CDR3 DNA is TGCGCCAGCAGAGGGACAGGCCATTCACCCCTCCACTTT. As protein: CASRGTGHSPLHF.

The chain links TRBV7-9 to TRBJ2-4, with D tentatively TRBD1 or TRBD2 (5 bases each). V was shortened by 5 bases and J by 5 bases, with 19 bases between the two germline ends. Germline CDR1 SEHNR, CDR2 FQNEAQ (reference sequence). The CDR3 covers 16 residues. The CDR3 loop reads CASSRYGTLVENIQYF. Written as DNA, the CDR3 is TGTGCCAGCAGCCGATACGGGACGTTGGTCGAAAACATTCAGTACTTC. Full variable domain (remainder filled in from reference TRBV7-9 and TRBJ2-4): DTGVSQNPRHKITKRGQNVTFRCDPISEHNRLYWYRQTLGQGPEFLTYFQNEAQLEKSRLLSDRFSAERPKGSFSTLEIQRTEQGDSAMYLCASSRYGTLVENIQYFGAGTRLSVL.

This clonotype was counted between two and nine times. J is TRBJ1-1 and V is TRBV12-3 or TRBV12-4; D is possibly TRBD1 (5 bases). The CDR3 has 13 amino acids. Trimming took off 5 bases at V and 10 bases at J, with 17 bases between the two ends. CDR3 bases: TGTGCCAGCAGTGCCCCCGGGGGGAGAGGAGCTTTCTTT. Its protein product is CASSAPGGRGAFF.

CDR3 residues: CASSPRQGGTTEAFF. In DNA form, the CDR3 reads TGCGCCAGCAGCCCAAGACAGGGCGGAACCACTGAAGCTTTCTTT. The chain couples TRBV5-1 to TRBJ1-1, with 7 bases that match TRBD1. The CDR3 runs to 15 residues. Germline CDR1 is SGHRS and CDR2 is YFSETQ. V lost 4 bases and J lost 4; bases outside the gene matches: 10. Supplemented by reference TRBV5-1 and TRBJ1-1, the full variable domain reads KAGVTQTPRYLIKTRGQQVTLSCSPISGHRSVSWYQQTPGQGLQFLFEYFSETQRNKGNFPGRFSGRQFSNSRSEMNVSTLELGDSALYLCASSPRQGGTTEAFFGQGTRLTVV.

The sample holds a few counts of this clonotype. An end of the junction does not agree with germline; a read error may underlie this. The chain recombines TRBV20-1 with TRBJ2-1; 7 nucleotides match TRBD1. CDR1 DFQATT and CDR2 SNEGSKA come from the germline V gene (reference sequence). The length of the CDR3 is 18 residues. CDR3 coding DNA: TGCAGAGCTAGAGATCCCCAAACAAGACAGGGTTGGTACAATGAGCAGTTCTTC. Protein product: CRARDPQTRQGWYNEQFF.

V usage is TRBV20-1 and J usage is TRBJ1-1, with D perhaps TRBD1 (5 bases). The germline gives CDR1 DFQATT, CDR2 SNEGSKA (reference sequence). CDR3 length: 15 amino acids. V lost 3 bases to trimming and J lost 0 bases, with 14 bases between them. The CDR3: CSARAKGRMNTEAFF. CDR3 sequence (DNA): TGCAGTGCTAGGGCTAAGGGGAGGATGAACACTGAAGCTTTCTTT.

This clonotype was counted between two and nine times. The chain couples TRBV4-3 to TRBJ2-7, with D possibly being TRBD2 (5 bases). Germline lookup yields CDR1 LGHNA and CDR2 YSLEER. Between the trimmed V and J ends, which lost 1 base and 3 bases, there was a span of 7 bases. The CDR3 extends over 13 amino acids. The CDR3 coding sequence is TGCGCCAGCAGCCAAGGACTAAACTACGAGCAGTACTTC. Amino acids: CASSQGLNYEQYF.

This clonotype was counted between two and nine times. This chain connects TRBV7-6 to TRBJ2-1; D not certain. Germline V gene lookup returns CDR1 SGHVS and CDR2 FNYEAQ. The CDR3 is made up of 15 amino acids. Trimming took 5 bases from V and 5 from J, leaving 16 bases between them. This CDR3 reads CASSPGVAGHNEQFF. CDR3 coding DNA: TGTGCCAGCAGCCCTGGGGTAGCTGGACACAATGAGCAGTTCTTC.

The chain is built from TRBV6-6 and TRBJ2-7; 14 bases align to TRBD2. The germline V gene has CDR1 MNHNY and CDR2 SVGAGI (reference sequence). V dropped 7 bases and J dropped 6; count of bases not matched to a gene: 2. This CDR3 spans 13 amino acids. The CDR3 nucleotides read TGTGCCAGCATGGGACTAGCGGGAGCCGAGCAGTACGTC. This gives the protein CASMGLAGAEQYV.

This chain joins TRBV5-1 and TRBJ1-2; no definite D call. CDR3 length: 15 amino acids. Germline values: CDR1 SGHRS, CDR2 YFSETQ. V dropped 2 bases and J dropped 8 bases, with 19 bases sitting between them. CDR3 sequence: CASSLSGLVKVGYTF. CDR3 bases: TGCGCCAGCAGCTTATCGGGCCTCGTTAAAGTAGGCTACACCTTC.

The chain joins TRBV20-1 to TRBJ2-2, with D unclear. V lost 6 bases to trimming and J lost 1 base, with 12 bases between them. The V gene's germline CDR1 is DFQATT and CDR2 SNEGSKA (reference sequence). This CDR3 region has 14 residues. CDR3 DNA sequence: TGCAGTGCCACCTCCAGTGGGAACACCGGGGAGCTGTTTTTT. Amino acids: CSATSSGNTGELFF.

This clonotype turned up a few times. V usage is TRBV7-9 and J usage is TRBJ2-1, with D perhaps matching TRBD1 (6 bases). The CDR3 extends over 21 amino acids. The V end was cut by 5 bases, the J end by 0 bases, with 29 bases between. In germline, CDR1 is SEHNR, CDR2 FQNEAQ (reference sequence). The chain's CDR3 is CASSGPGQGNGPRYSYNEQFF. As DNA, the CDR3 is TGTGCCAGCAGCGGGCCCGGTCAGGGGAATGGCCCGAGATACTCCTACAATGAGCAGTTCTTC.

The rearrangement joins TRBV20-1 to TRBJ2-7, with 10 nucleotides matching TRBD2. This CDR3 is 15 amino acids long. Trimming removed 0 bases from V and 0 bases from J; junction bases left unmatched: 2. Germline CDR1 reads DFQATT; CDR2 reads SNEGSKA (reference sequence). The CDR3: CSARESGRASYEQYV. CDR3 nucleotide sequence: TGCAGTGCTAGAGAGAGCGGGAGGGCCTCCTACGAGCAGTACGTC.